The TCR beta chain under discussion was sequenced for a study of beta chain features in type 1 diabetes. Whole-study results and caveats: Shortening that was moderate but significant affected the TCRB CDR3s of Type 1 diabetes patients in all four CD4+ subsets. More deletions and fewer insertions at VDJ junctions were found in patients with type 1 diabetes. Healthy donors had naive, central memory and Treg TCRB repertoires that appeared less similar than those seen among patients. High TCR expression in some cells could lead to their over-representation in cDNA sequencing.

In total, each donor contributed a single heparinised blood draw that averaged approximately 120 mL. Since all of the isolated RNA was reverse transcribed, expressed TCRB transcripts were what got sequenced. Assay used: immunoSEQ multiplex PCR; TCRdb lists only in-frame clones, some missing. The sample holds 600,000 or so clones, over 12% seen once. Worth noting for this clone: Its antigen is currently unknown.

Specimen: naive CD4+ T cells from blood. This receptor was taken from a man younger than 35 with type 1 diabetes.

CDR3 DNA: TGCGCCAGCAGCGACGCCAGTTTCTCCTACGAGCAGTACTTC. Amino acids: CASSDASFSYEQYF. The chain uses TRBV5-1 and TRBJ2-7, with D unclear. The germline V gene has CDR1 SGHRS and CDR2 YFSETQ. V lost 4 bases and J 0 bases, leaving 11 bases between the germline ends. The CDR3 length is 14 residues.